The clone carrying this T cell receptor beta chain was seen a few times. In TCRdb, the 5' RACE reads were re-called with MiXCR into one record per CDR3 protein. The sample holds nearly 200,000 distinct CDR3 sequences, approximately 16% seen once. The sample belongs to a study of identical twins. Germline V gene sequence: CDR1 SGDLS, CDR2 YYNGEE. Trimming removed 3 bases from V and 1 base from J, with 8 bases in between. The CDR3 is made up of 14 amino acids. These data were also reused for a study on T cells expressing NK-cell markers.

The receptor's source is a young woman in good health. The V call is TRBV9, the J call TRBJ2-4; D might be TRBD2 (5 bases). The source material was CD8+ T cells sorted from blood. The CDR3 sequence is CASSGGDAKNIQYF. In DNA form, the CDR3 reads TGTGCCAGCAGCGGGGGAGACGCCAAAAACATTCAGTACTTC.